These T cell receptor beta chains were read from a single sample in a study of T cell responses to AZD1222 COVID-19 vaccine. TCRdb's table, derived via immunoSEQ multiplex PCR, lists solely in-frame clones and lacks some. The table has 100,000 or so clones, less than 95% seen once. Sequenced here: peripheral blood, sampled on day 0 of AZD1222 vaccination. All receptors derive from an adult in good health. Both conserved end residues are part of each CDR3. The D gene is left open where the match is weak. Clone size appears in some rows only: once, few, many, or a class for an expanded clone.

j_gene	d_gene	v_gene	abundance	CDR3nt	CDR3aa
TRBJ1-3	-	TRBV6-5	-	TGTGCCAGCAGTTTGAGGGTGGCTCTCGACACCATATATTTT	CASSLRVALDTIYF
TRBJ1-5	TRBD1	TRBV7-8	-	TGTGCCAGCAGCCTGCCGGGACAGAGGGATAAGCATTTT	CASSLPGQRDKHF
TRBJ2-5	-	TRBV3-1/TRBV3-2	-	TGTGCCAGCAGCCCGCTCGGATGGGCGGCACAAGAGACCCAGTACTTC	CASSPLGWAAQETQYF
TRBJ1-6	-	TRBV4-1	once	TGCGCCAGCAGCCCCGGGACATCTTATTCACCCCTCCACTTT	CASSPGTSYSPLHF
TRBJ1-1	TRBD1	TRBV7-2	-	TGTGCCAGCAGCAGGGACAGGTACACTGAAGCTTTCTTT	CASSRDRYTEAFF
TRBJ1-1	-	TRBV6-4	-	TGTGCCAGCAGTGTTGATGCGGGGAACACTGAAGCTTTCTTT	CASSVDAGNTEAFF
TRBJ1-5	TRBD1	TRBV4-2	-	TGTGCCAGCAGCCACCGCCTCCCTGACAGGGATACGAATCAGCCCCAGCATTTT	CASSHRLPDRDTNQPQHF
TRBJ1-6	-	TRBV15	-	TGTGCCACCAGCAACATTAATTCACCCCTCCACTTT	CATSNINSPLHF
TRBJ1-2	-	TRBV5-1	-	TGCGCCAGCAGCTTGACTTCTAACTCCGGGTCCCGTGGCTACACCTTC	CASSLTSNSGSRGYTF
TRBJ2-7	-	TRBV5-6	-	TGTGCCAGCAGCTGGGCGGGGCGAACTAGCAACGAGCAGTACTTC	CASSWAGRTSNEQYF
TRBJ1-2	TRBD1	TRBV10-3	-	TGTGCCATCAGTGATTTGGAGGACAGGGGGAGGGACGGCTACACCTTC	CAISDLEDRGRDGYTF
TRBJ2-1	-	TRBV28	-	TGTGCCAGCAGTTTAATGGACCCTTTAAGCTCCTACAATGAGCAGTTCTTC	CASSLMDPLSSYNEQFF
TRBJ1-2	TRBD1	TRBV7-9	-	TGTGCCAGCAGCTCTCTGGACAGGGTGGATGGCTACACCTTC	CASSSLDRVDGYTF
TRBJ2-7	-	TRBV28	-	TGTGCCAGCAGCCGCGGTATAGCTGTAGAGCAGTACTTC	CASSRGIAVEQYF
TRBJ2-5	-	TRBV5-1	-	TGCGCCAGCAGCGGAACACCTCAAGAGACCCAGTACTTC	CASSGTPQETQYF
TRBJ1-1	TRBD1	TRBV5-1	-	TGCGCCAGCAGCTTCGGAGACTGGGACAGGGGGGCGGAAGCTTTCTTT	CASSFGDWDRGAEAFF
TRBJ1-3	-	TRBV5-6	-	TGTGCCAGCAGCTCTCGGGGACGGCACACCATATATTTT	CASSSRGRHTIYF
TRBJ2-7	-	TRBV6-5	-	TGTGCCAGCAGCGGCAGCTTCACCTACGAGCAGTACTTC	CASSGSFTYEQYF
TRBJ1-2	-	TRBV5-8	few	TGTGCCAGCAGCTTGGCCAGGGCATCCTATGGCTACACCTTC	CASSLARASYGYTF
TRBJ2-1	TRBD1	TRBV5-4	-	TGTGCCAGCAGCTTGGGGGGTCCGACAGGGGACTTCTTC	CASSLGGPTGDFF
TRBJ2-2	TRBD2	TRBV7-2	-	TGTGCCAGCAGCTCGGGACTAGCGGGGGCCACCGGGGAGCTGTTTTTT	CASSSGLAGATGELFF
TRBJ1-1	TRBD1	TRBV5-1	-	TGCGCCAGCAGCTGGGACAGGGCGAACACTGAAGCTTTCTTT	CASSWDRANTEAFF
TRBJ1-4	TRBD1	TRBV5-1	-	TGCGCCAGCAGCTATGGGACAGGGAATGAAAAACTGTTTTTT	CASSYGTGNEKLFF
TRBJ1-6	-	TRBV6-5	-	TGTGCCACCTCCTATTTAGGGGGTGCCCCCCTCCACTTT	CATSYLGGAPLHF
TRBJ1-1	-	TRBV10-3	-	TGTGCCACCACAAATTTGAAGAACACTGAAGCTTTCTTT	CATTNLKNTEAFF
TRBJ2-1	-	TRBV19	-	TGTGCCAGTAGTATCACGGGGAATGAGCAGTTCTTC	CASSITGNEQFF
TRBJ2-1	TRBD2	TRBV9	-	TGTGCCAGCAGCCTTGGCGGGGGGACTACCTACAATGAGCAGTTCTTC	CASSLGGGTTYNEQFF
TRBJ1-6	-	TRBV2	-	TGTGCCAGCAGTATGGGTCCCCGCGGCTCCTATAATTCACCCCTCCACTTT	CASSMGPRGSYNSPLHF
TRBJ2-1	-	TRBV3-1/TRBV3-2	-	TGTGCCAGCAGCAGACCCGGGACCCCAGCCTACAATGAGCAGTTCTTC	CASSRPGTPAYNEQFF
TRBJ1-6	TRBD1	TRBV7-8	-	TGTGCCAGCAGCTTAGGCAGGGGGCTTCGTAATTCACCCCTCCACTTT	CASSLGRGLRNSPLHF
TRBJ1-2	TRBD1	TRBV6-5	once	TGTGCCAGCAGTTCGCTCGGACAGGAGGACTATGGCTACACCTTC	CASSSLGQEDYGYTF
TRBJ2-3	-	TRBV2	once	TGTGCCAGCAGTGGGGATTCAGATACGCAGTATTTT	CASSGDSDTQYF
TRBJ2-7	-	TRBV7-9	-	TGTGCCAGCAGCGGAACAGGGTCCTACGAGCAGTACTTC	CASSGTGSYEQYF
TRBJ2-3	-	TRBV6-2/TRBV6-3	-	TGTGCCAGCAGTTACTTCAGGGCCTCCACAGATACGCAGTATTTT	CASSYFRASTDTQYF
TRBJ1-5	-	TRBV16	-	TGTGCCAGCAGCCTATTCTTGAATCAGCCCCAGCATTTT	CASSLFLNQPQHF
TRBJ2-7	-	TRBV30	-	TGTGCCTGGAGTTGGGGAGGGACAGAGACCTACGAGCAGTACTTC	CAWSWGGTETYEQYF
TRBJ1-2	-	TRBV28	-	TGTGCCAGCAGTTTGGACCTCTATGGCTACACCTTC	CASSLDLYGYTF
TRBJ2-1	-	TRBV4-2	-	TGTGCCAGCAGCCAAGACCAGAACAATGAGCAGTTCTTC	CASSQDQNNEQFF
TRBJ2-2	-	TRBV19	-	TGTGCCTCACGGGGTTACACTCAGACCGGGGAGCTGTTTTTT	CASRGYTQTGELFF
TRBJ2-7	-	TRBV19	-	TGTGCCAGTGCCAGGGAGGGGGTCGCCGCCTACGAGCAGTACTTC	CASAREGVAAYEQYF
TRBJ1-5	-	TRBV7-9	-	TGTGCCAGCAGCTTAGAGGGGCCCCAGCATTTT	CASSLEGPQHF
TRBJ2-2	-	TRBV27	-	TGTGCCAGCAGTTCCTATGGCCCGGCCTCGGGGGCCGGGGAGCTGTTTTTT	CASSSYGPASGAGELFF
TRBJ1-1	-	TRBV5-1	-	TGCGCCAGCGCCTCCGGGGGCACTGAAGCTTTCTTT	CASASGGTEAFF
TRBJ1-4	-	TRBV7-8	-	TGTGCCAGCAGCCACAACCTGGGTGGGGAAAAACTGTTTTTT	CASSHNLGGEKLFF
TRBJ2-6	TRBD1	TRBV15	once	TGTGCCACCAGCAGAGCGACAGGGGGCGCTGGGGCCAACGTCCTGACTTTC	CATSRATGGAGANVLTF
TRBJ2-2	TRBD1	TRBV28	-	TGTGCCAACAGACAGGGGGCCGGGGAGCTGTTTTTT	CANRQGAGELFF
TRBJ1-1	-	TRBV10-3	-	TGTGCCATCAGTGAATCAGTTATGAACACTGAAGCTTTCTTT	CAISESVMNTEAFF
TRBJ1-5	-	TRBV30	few	TGTGCCTGGAGTCCCACAGAGGACCTGTTAAGCAATCAGCCCCAGCATTTT	CAWSPTEDLLSNQPQHF
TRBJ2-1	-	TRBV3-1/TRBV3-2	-	TGTGCCAGCAGCCAGGGGCTCGCTTGGGTGGGCAATGAGCAGTTCTTC	CASSQGLAWVGNEQFF
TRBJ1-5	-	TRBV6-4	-	TGTGCCAGCAGTGTTTACAGGGAGGATCAGCCCCAGCATTTT	CASSVYREDQPQHF
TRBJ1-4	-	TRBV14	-	TGTGCCAGCAGCCCGGGGTTACGGGAAAAACTGTTTTTT	CASSPGLREKLFF
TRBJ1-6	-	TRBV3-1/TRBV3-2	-	TGTGCCAGCAGCCAAGGTCAAGGAGGTTATTCACCCCTCCACTTT	CASSQGQGGYSPLHF
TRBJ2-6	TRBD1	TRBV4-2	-	TGTGCCAGCAGCTTAAGGACAGGGGTCATTGGGGCCAACGTCCTGACTTTC	CASSLRTGVIGANVLTF